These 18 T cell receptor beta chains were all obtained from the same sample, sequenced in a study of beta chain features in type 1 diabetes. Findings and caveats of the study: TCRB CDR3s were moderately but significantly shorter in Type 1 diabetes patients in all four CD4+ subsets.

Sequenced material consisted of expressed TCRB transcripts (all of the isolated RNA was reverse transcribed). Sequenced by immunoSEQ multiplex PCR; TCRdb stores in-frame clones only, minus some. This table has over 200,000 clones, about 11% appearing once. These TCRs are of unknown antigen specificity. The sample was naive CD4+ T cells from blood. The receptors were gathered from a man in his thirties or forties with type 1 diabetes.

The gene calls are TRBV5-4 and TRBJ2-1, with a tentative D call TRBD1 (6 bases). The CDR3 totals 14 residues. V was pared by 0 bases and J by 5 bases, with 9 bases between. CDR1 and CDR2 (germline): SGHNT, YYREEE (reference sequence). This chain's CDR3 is CASSLGGPDNEQFF. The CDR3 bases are TGTGCCAGCAGCTTGGGGGGGCCTGACAATGAGCAGTTCTTC. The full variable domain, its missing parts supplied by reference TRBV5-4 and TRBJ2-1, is ETGVTQSPTHLIKTRGQQVTLRCSSQSGHNTVSWYQQALGQGPQFIFQYYREEENGRGNFPPRFSGLQFPNYSSELNVNALELDDSALYLCASSLGGPDNEQFFGPGTRLTVL.

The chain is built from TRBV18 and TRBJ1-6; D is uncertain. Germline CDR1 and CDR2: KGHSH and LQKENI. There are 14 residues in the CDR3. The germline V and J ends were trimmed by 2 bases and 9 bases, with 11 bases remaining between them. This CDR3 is CASSPGRMGSPLHF. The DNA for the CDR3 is TGTGCCAGCTCACCAGGCAGGATGGGTTCACCCCTCCACTTT.

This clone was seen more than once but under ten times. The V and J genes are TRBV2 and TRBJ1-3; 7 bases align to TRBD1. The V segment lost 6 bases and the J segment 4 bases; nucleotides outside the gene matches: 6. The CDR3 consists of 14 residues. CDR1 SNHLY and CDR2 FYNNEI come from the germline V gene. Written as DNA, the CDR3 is TGTGCCAGCAGCGAGGTGACAGGGGGAAACACCATATATTTT. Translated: CASSEVTGGNTIYF.

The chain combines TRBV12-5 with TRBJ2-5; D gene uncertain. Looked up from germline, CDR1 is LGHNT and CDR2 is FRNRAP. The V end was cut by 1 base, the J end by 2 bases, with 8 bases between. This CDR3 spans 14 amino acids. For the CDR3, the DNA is TGTGCTAGTGGTTTGGGTTCCCAGCAAGAGACCCAGTACTTC. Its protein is CASGLGSQQETQYF.

The CDR3 loop reads CASSLLPGLAGVNTGELFF. As DNA, the CDR3 is TGTGCCAGCAGCCTTTTACCGGGACTAGCGGGGGTAAACACCGGGGAGCTGTTTTTT. The J gene is TRBJ2-2, the V gene TRBV4-2; 14 positions agree with TRBD2. From germline, CDR1 is LGHNA and CDR2 YNFKEQ. V gave up 4 bases and J gave up 2 bases; unmatched junction bases: 9. This CDR3 contains 19 residues.

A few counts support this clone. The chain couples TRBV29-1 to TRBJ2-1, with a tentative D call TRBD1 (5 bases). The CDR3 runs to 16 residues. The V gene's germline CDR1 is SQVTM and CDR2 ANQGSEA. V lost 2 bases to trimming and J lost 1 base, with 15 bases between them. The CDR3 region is CSVELGPTQSYNEQFF. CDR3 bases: TGCAGCGTTGAATTGGGGCCGACTCAATCCTACAATGAGCAGTTCTTC.

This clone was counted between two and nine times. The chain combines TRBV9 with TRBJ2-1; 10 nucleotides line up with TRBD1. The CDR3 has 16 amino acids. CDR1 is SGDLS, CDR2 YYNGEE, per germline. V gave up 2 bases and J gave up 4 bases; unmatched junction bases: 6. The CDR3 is CASSVIGTGAYNEQFF. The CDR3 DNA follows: TGTGCCAGCAGCGTTATCGGGACAGGGGCATACAATGAGCAGTTCTTC.

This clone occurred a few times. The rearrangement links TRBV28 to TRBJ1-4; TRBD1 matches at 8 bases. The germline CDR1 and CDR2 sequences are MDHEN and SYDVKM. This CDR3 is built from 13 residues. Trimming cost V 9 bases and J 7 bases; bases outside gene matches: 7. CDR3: CASRTGGSEKLFF. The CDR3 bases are TGTGCCAGTAGAACAGGGGGAAGTGAAAAACTGTTTTTT. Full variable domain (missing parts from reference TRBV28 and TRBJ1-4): DVKVTQSSRYLVKRTGEKVFLECVQDMDHENMFWYRQDPGLGLRLIYFSYDVKMKEKGDIPEGYSVSREKKERFSLILESASTNQTSMYLCASRTGGSEKLFFGSGTQLSVL.

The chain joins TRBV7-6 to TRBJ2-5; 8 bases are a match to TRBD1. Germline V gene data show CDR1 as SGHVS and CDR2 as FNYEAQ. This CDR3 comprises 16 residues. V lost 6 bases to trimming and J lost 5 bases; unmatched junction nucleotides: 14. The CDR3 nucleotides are TGTGCCAGCAGGTGGACAGGGAGGACCACTCGGGAGACCCAGTACTTC. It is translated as CASRWTGRTTRETQYF. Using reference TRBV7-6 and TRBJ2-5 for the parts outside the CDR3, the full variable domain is GAGVSQSPRYKVTKRGQDVALRCDPISGHVSLYWYRQALGQGPEFLTYFNYEAQQDKSGLPNDRFSAERPEGSISTLTIQRTEQRDSAMYRCASRWTGRTTRETQYFGPGTRLLVL.

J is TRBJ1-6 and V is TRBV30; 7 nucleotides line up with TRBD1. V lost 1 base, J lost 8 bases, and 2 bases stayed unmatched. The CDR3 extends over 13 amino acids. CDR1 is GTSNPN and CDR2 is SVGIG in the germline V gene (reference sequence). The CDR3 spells CAWSAQGDSPLHF. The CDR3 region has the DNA TGTGCCTGGAGTGCGCAGGGGGATTCACCCCTCCACTTT.

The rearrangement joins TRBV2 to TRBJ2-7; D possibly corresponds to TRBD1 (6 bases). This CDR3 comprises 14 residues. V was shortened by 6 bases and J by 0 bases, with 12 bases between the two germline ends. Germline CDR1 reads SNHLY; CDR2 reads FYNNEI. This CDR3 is CASRPRDTSYEQYF. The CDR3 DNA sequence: TGTGCCAGCAGGCCCCGGGACACCTCCTACGAGCAGTACTTC.

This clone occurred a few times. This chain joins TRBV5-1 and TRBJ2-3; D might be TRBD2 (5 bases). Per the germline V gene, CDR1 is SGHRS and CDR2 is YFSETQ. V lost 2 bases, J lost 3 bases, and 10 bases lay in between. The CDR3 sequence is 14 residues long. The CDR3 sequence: CASSFRLATDTQYF. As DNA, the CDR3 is TGCGCCAGCAGCTTCCGTCTAGCAACAGATACGCAGTATTTT.

The CDR3 DNA reads TGTGCCAGCAGCTTGGACAGGAACACTGAAGCTTTCTTT. It translates to CASSLDRNTEAFF. V is TRBV5-4 and J is TRBJ1-1; no firm D call. The germline CDR1 and CDR2 sequences are SGHNT and YYREEE (reference sequence). The CDR3 is 13 residues long. V lost 0 bases and J lost 1, with 4 bases in between.

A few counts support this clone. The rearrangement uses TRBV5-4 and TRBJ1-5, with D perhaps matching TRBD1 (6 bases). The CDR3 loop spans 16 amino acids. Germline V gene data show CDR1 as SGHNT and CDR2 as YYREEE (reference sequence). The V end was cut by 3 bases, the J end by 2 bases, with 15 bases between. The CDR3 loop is CASSWGGQTGNQPQHF. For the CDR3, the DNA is TGTGCCAGCAGCTGGGGGGGCCAAACCGGCAATCAGCCCCAGCATTTT.

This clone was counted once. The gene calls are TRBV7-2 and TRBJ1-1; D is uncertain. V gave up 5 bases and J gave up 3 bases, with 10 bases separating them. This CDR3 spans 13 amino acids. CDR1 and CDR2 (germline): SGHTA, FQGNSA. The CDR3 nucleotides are TGTGCCAGCAGCCCGACGGGAGACACTGAAGCTTTCTTT. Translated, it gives CASSPTGDTEAFF.

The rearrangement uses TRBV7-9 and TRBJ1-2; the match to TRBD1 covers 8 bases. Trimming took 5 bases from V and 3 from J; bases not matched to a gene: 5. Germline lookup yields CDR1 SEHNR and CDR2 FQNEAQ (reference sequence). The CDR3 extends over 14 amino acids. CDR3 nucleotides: TGTGCCAGCAGCCCCTCAGGGGGCGACTATGGCTACACCTTC. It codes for CASSPSGGDYGYTF. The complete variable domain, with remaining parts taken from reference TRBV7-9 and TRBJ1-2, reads DTGVSQNPRHKITKRGQNVTFRCDPISEHNRLYWYRQTLGQGPEFLTYFQNEAQLEKSRLLSDRFSAERPKGSFSTLEIQRTEQGDSAMYLCASSPSGGDYGYTFGSGTRLTVV.

The CDR3 here is CASSAPGGGFGTDTQYF. The CDR3 bases are TGTGCCAGCAGCGCCCCCGGGGGGGGATTCGGCACAGATACGCAGTATTTT. V and J are TRBV9 and TRBJ2-3, with TRBD2 matching 8 bases. V lost 3 bases, J lost 1 base, and 10 bases stayed unmatched. Germline loops: CDR1 SGDLS, CDR2 YYNGEE. This CDR3 contains 17 residues.

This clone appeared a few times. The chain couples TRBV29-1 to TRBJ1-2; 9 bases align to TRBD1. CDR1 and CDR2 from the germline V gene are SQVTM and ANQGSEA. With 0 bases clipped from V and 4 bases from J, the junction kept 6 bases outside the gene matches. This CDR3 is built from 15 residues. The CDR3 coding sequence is TGCAGCGTTGAAGAAAACAGGGGGCAGATCTATGGCTACACCTTC. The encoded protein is CSVEENRGQIYGYTF.